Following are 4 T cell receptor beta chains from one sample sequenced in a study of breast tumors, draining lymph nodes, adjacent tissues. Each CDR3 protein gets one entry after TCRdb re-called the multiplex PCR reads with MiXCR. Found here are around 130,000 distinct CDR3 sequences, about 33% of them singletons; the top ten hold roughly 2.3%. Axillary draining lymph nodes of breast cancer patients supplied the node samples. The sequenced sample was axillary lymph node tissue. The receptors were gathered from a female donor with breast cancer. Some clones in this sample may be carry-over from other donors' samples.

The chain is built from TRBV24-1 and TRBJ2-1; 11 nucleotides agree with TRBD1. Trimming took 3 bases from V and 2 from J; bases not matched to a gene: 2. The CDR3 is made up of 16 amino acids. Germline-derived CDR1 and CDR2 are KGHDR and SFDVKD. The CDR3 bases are TGTGCCACCAGTGATCCGGGACAGGGGGCCTACAATGAGCAGTTCTTC. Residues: CATSDPGQGAYNEQFF.

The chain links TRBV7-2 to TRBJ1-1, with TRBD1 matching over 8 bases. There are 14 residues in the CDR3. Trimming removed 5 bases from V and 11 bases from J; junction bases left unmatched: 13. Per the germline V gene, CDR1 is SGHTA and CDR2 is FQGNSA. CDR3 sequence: CASSTYQGAPTAFF. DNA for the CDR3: TGTGCCAGCAGCACCTATCAGGGGGCGCCCACGGCTTTCTTT.

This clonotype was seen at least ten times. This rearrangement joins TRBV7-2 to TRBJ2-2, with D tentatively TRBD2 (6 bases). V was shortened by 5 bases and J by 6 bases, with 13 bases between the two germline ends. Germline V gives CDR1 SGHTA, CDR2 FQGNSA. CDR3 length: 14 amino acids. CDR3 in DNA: TGTGCCAGCAGCCCCCACCCGGGGGCCGGGGAGCTGTTTTTT. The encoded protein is CASSPHPGAGELFF.

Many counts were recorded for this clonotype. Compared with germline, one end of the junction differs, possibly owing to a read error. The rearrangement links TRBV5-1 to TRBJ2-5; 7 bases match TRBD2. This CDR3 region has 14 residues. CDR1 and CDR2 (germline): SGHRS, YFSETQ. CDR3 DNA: TGCGCCAGCAGCAGGGGAGGGGAGCAAGACACCCAGTACTTC. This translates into CASSRGGEQDTQYF.